These 5 T cell receptor beta chains came from one sample sequenced in a study of PD-L1 blockade in urothelial cancer. Time point defined: pretreatment peripheral blood. The data were produced by immunoSEQ multiplex PCR, yet TCRdb's version contains in-frame clones alone and is incomplete. The table has roughly 90,000 clones, roughly 90% seen once. This specimen was PBMCs, taken around atezolizumab (anti-PD-L1) treatment. The receptors shown here come from a woman of 80 years or more with urothelial cancer.

V gene TRBV9 combines with J gene TRBJ2-2, with D unclear. The CDR3 is 13 amino acids. V was cut by 0 bases and J by 7 bases, with 7 bases left in between. The germline V gene has CDR1 SGDLS and CDR2 YYNGEE. The CDR3 DNA reads TGTGCCAGCAGCGTAGACCCGAGCGGGGAGCTGTTTTTT. It is translated as CASSVDPSGELFF.

The chain carries TRBV27 and TRBJ1-1; unclear D gene. Trimming took off 5 bases at V and 1 base at J, with 8 bases between the two ends. This CDR3 contains 13 residues. CDR1 MNHEY and CDR2 SMNVEV come from the germline V gene (reference sequence). CDR3 sequence: CASSLTANTEAFF. The CDR3 nucleotides are TGTGCCAGCAGTCTAACAGCGAACACTGAAGCTTTCTTT.

The V and J genes are TRBV7-8 and TRBJ2-2; D is unclear. The V end was cut by 4 bases, the J end by 3 bases, with 9 bases between. This CDR3 has 14 amino acids. Germline loops: CDR1 SGHVS, CDR2 FQNEAQ. The CDR3 DNA is TGTGCCAGCAGCTCCGGTACGGACACCGGGGAGCTGTTTTTT. Its protein is CASSSGTDTGELFF.

V gene TRBV18 combines with J gene TRBJ1-1, with 7 bases aligning to TRBD1. The CDR3 has 14 residues. With 6 bases clipped from V and 1 base from J, the junction kept 5 bases outside the gene matches. Germline V CDR1 and CDR2: KGHSH, LQKENI. The CDR3 here is CASSRRQGNTEAFF. The CDR3, as DNA: TGTGCCAGCTCCCGCCGACAGGGGAACACTGAAGCTTTCTTT.

V usage is TRBV6-5 and J usage is TRBJ2-7, with D perhaps matching TRBD2 (6 bases). V gave up 6 bases and J gave up 4 bases, with 10 bases separating them. The germline CDR1 and CDR2 sequences are MNHEY and SVGAGI. This CDR3 is built from 12 residues. CDR3 sequence (DNA): TGTGCCAGCAGCAACCTAGCGTACGAGCAGTACTTC. Encoded protein: CASSNLAYEQYF.